This TCR beta chain was retrieved from a study of cytomegalovirus exposure and HLA in healthy donors. Assay: immunoSEQ multiplex PCR; the TCRdb copy retains only in-frame clones and omits some. The sample holds some 90,000 clones; around 90% are singletons and the top ten take roughly 4.3%. This clone was observed many times. The CDR3 spans 16 residues. Germline V lookup: CDR1 KGHSH, CDR2 LQKENI. The V and J ends lost 6 bases and 3 bases, in that order; junction bases with no gene match: 9. This receptor was obtained from a woman in her twenties or thirties in good health and CMV-seronegative. Sequencing used PBMCs. The V and J genes are TRBV18 and TRBJ1-5; 9 bases are shared with TRBD1. The CDR3 DNA is TGTGCCAGCTCCCTGTCTGGACAGGGGAACAATCAGCCCCAGCATTTT. It yields the protein CASSLSGQGNNQPQHF.